This TCR beta chain was observed in a study of T cell responses to AZD1222 COVID-19 vaccine. Study-wide points: The study reported that nearly half of spike-specific TCRs target unmutated variant regions.

Notes on this clone: What it recognizes is unknown.

Sequencing used immunoSEQ multiplex PCR; TCRdb keeps in-frame clones, though not all of them. The sample includes about 150,000 clones, over 75% of them seen just once. V shed 6 bases and J shed 6 bases, with 10 bases lying between them. The CDR3 has 12 residues. The sequence derives from an adult in good health. The source was peripheral blood, collected on day 0 of AZD1222 vaccination. The V and J genes are TRBV23-1 and TRBJ2-3, with D tentatively TRBD1 or TRBD2 (5 bases each). TRBV23-1 is classed as an ORF, of uncertain function. The CDR3: CASSRREDTQYF. The DNA of the CDR3 is TGCGCCAGCAGCCGCAGGGAGGATACGCAGTATTTT.